The clone carrying this T cell receptor beta chain has just one count. What it binds is not known. This specimen belongs to a study of siplizumab effects on memory and regulatory T cells. Assay: immunoSEQ multiplex PCR; the TCRdb copy retains only in-frame clones and omits some. The sample has approximately 52,000 clones, about 97% seen once. Sequenced unstimulated subsets in a few donor pairs: CD4+ naive, CD4+ memory, CD8+ naive, CD8+ effector memory, CD8+ TEMRA. Study results and caveats: Most alloreactive clones went unmapped to unstimulated subsets; only a minor fraction mapped. It was not possible to assign a naive or memory phenotype to roughly 75-97% of proliferating CD4+ or CD8+ clones. In siplizumab cultures, the suppressive function of proliferating Tregs remained unconfirmed.

V was cut by 5 bases and J by 8 bases, with 8 bases left in between. The germline gives CDR1 SGHRS, CDR2 YFSETQ. There are 11 residues in the CDR3. The source of this sequence is a human donor in good health. The chain carries TRBV5-1 and TRBJ2-1; D ambiguous. The sample consisted of naive CD4+ T cells sorted from blood. This CDR3 is CASSEYHEQFF. DNA of the CDR3: TGCGCCAGCAGTGAGTACCATGAGCAGTTCTTC.